The 4 T cell receptor beta chains given below trace back to one sample, sequenced in a study of CD8 T cells in ankylosing spondylitis. One entry per CDR3 protein, called by TCRdb with MiXCR from the 5' RACE reads. The sample holds about 30,000 distinct CDR3 sequences, less than 5.5% seen once. Material: blood, either unsorted or a sorted T cell fraction (not recorded which). These TCRs come from a female donor with ankylosing spondylitis or in good health (not recorded which).

V usage is TRBV9 and J usage is TRBJ2-5; 7 bases agree with TRBD2. V dropped 0 bases and J dropped 5; count of bases not matched to a gene: 4. Germline CDR1 SGDLS, CDR2 YYNGEE. The CDR3 has 14 residues. The CDR3 is CASSVGGLSETQYF. The CDR3 DNA is TGTGCCAGCAGCGTAGGGGGACTATCGGAGACCCAGTACTTC.

This clonotype has ten or more counts. This chain links TRBV9 with TRBJ2-1, with a weak D call TRBD1 (6 bases). Trimming removed 3 bases at V and 1 base at J, with 11 bases between. The CDR3 is made up of 15 amino acids. Germline values: CDR1 SGDLS, CDR2 YYNGEE. The CDR3 region is CASSETGSSYNEQFF. CDR3 nucleotides: TGTGCCAGCAGCGAGACAGGTTCTTCCTACAATGAGCAGTTCTTC. Variable domain in full (rest from reference TRBV9 and TRBJ2-1): DSGVTQTPKHLITATGQRVTLRCSPRSGDLSVYWYQQSLDQGLQFLIQYYNGEERAKGNILERFSAQQFPDLHSELNLSSLELGDSALYFCASSETGSSYNEQFFGPGTRLTVL.

This clonotype was counted at least ten times. The V call is TRBV9, the J call TRBJ2-2, with a weak D call TRBD1 (5 bases). CDR1 and CDR2 from the germline V gene are SGDLS and YYNGEE. Trimming took 0 bases from V and 7 from J, leaving 16 bases between them. This CDR3 has 16 residues. The CDR3 spells CASSVGALGAGGELFF. The CDR3 DNA reads as TGTGCCAGCAGCGTAGGGGCACTTGGGGCTGGCGGGGAGCTGTTTTTT.

This clonotype was picked up many times. The chain combines TRBV9 with TRBJ1-2; 8 bases align to TRBD1. Germline assignment: CDR1 SGDLS and CDR2 YYNGEE. J gave up 5 bases and V 0 bases, and 3 bases lay outside the gene matches. This CDR3 is 14 amino acids long. CDR3 loop: CASSVGQGMYGYTF. CDR3 sequence (DNA): TGTGCCAGCAGCGTAGGACAGGGGATGTATGGCTACACCTTC.